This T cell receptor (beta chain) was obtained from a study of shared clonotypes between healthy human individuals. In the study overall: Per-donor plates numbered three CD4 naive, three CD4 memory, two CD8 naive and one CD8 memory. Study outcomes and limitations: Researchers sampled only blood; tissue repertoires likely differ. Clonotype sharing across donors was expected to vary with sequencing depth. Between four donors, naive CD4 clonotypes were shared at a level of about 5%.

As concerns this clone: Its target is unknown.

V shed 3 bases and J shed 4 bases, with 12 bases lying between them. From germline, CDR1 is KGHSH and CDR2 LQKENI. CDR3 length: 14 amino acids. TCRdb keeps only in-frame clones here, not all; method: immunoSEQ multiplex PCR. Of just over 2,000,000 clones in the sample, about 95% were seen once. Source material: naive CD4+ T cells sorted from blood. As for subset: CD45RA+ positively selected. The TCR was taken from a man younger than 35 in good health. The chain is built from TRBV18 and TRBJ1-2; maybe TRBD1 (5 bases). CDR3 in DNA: TGTGCCAGCTCACCGTCCGGGGCAGGCTATGGCTACACCTTC. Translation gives CASSPSGAGYGYTF.